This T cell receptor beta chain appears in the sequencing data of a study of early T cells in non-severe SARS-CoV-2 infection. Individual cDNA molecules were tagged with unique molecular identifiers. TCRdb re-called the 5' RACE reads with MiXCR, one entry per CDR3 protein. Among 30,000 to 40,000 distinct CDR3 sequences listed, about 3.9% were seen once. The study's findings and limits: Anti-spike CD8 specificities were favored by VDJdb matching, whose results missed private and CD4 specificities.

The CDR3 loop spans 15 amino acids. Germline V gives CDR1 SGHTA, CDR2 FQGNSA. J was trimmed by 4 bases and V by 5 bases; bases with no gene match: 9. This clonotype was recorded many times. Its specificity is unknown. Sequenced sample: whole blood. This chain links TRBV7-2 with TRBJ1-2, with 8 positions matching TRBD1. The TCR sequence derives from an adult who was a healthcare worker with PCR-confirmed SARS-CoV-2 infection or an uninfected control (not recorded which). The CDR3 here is CASSPGQGDLYGYTF. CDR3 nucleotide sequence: TGTGCCAGCAGCCCAGGACAGGGAGACCTCTATGGCTACACCTTC.